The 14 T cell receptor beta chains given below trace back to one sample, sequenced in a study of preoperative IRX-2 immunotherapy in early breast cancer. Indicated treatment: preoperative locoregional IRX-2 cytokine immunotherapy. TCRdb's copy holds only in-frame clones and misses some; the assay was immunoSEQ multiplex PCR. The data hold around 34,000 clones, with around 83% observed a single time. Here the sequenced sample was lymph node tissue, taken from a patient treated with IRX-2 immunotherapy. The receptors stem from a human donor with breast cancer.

The CDR3 coding sequence is TGTGCCAGCTCACCCAGGGGCCAACTTACCAACACAGATACGCAGTATTTT. Amino acid sequence: CASSPRGQLTNTDTQYF. This chain connects TRBV18 to TRBJ2-3; a possible D gene is TRBD1 (6 bases). Germline CDR1 reads KGHSH; CDR2 reads LQKENI. The CDR3 is 17 residues long. V dropped 3 bases and J dropped 2 bases, with 18 bases sitting between them.

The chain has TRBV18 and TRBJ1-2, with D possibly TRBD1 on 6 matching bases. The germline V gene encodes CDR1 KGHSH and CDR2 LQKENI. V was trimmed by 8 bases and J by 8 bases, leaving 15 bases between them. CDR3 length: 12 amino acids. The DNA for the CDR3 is TGTGCCAGCCCAACAGGGTTGGGGGGCTACACCTTC. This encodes CASPTGLGGYTF.

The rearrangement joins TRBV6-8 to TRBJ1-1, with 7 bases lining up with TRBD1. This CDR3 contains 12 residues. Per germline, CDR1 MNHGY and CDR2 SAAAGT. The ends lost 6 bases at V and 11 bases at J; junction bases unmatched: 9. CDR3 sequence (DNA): TGTGCCAGCAGCCAACAGGGGTTTAGGGCTTTCTTT. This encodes CASSQQGFRAFF.

The CDR3 reads CASSTRQGLTYEQYF. The CDR3 nucleotides read TGTGCCAGCAGTACGCGACAGGGACTAACCTACGAGCAGTACTTC. The chain has TRBV25-1 and TRBJ2-7; D may match TRBD1 or TRBD2 (7 bases each). V was pared by 5 bases and J by 2 bases, with 16 bases between. The germline V gene has CDR1 MGHDK and CDR2 SYGVNS. The CDR3 covers 15 residues.

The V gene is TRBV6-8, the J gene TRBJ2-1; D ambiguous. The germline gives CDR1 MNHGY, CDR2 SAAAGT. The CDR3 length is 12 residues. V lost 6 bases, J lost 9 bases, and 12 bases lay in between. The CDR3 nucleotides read TGTGCCAGCAGAAGAACGATCAGTGAGCAGTTCTTC. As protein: CASRRTISEQFF.

The CDR3 nucleotides read TGTGCCAGCAGTTACTCGATTAGGACAGGGGCTTCGTACGAGCAGTACTTC. It translates to CASSYSIRTGASYEQYF. The chain links TRBV6-8 to TRBJ2-7, with 9 bases matching TRBD1. This CDR3 is 17 amino acids long. Germline lookup yields CDR1 MNHGY and CDR2 SAAAGT. V lost 0 bases, J lost 4 bases, and 10 bases stayed unmatched.

Here the CDR3 reads CASSPGAPLYNEQFF. Written as DNA, the CDR3 is TGCGCCAGCAGCCCCGGGGCCCCTCTATACAATGAGCAGTTCTTC. V is TRBV5-1 and J is TRBJ2-1; D is perhaps TRBD1 or TRBD2 (5 bases each). CDR3 length: 15 residues. Trimming stripped 4 bases from V and 4 bases from J, with 15 bases between. The germline V gene has CDR1 SGHRS and CDR2 YFSETQ.

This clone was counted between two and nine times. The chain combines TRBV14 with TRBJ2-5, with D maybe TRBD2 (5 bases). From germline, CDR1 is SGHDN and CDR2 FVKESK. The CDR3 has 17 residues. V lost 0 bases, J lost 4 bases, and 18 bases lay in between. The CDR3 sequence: CASSQDVRLALRETQYF. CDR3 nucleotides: TGTGCCAGCAGCCAAGATGTCCGTCTAGCCCTTCGAGAGACCCAGTACTTC.

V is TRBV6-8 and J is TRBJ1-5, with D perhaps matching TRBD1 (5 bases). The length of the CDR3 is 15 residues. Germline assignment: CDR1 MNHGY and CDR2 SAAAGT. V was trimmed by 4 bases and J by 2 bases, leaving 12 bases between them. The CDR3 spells CASSWGSYGNQPQHF. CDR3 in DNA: TGTGCCAGCAGTTGGGGGAGTTACGGCAATCAGCCCCAGCATTTT.

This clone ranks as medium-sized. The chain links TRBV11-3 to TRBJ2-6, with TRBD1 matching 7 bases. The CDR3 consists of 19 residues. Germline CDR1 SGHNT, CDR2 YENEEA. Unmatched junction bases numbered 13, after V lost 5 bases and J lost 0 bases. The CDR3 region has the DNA TGTGCCAGCAGCCCCCCCCCGGGACAGCTAAACTCTGGGGCCAACGTCCTGACTTTC. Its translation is CASSPPPGQLNSGANVLTF. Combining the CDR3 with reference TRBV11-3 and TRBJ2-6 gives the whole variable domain EAGVVQSPRYKIIEKKQPVAFWCNPISGHNTLYWYLQNLGQGPELLIRYENEEAVDDSQLPKDRFSAERLKGVDSTLKIQPAELGDSAVYLCASSPPPGQLNSGANVLTFGAGSRLTVL.

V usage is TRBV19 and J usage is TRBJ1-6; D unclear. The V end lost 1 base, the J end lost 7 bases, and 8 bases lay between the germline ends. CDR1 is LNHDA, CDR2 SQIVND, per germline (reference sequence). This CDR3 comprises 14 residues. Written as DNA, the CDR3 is TGTGCCAGTAGTATAGTGGCAGGAAATTCACCCCTCCACTTT. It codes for CASSIVAGNSPLHF.

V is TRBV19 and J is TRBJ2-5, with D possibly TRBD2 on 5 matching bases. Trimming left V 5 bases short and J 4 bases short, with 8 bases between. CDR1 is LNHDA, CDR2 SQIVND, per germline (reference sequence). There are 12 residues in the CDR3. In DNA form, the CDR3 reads TGTGCCAGTAGTCTTCGGGGAGAGACCCAGTACTTC. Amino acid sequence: CASSLRGETQYF.

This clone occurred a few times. CDR3 region: CASSYSGKDGNTIYF. CDR3 sequence (DNA): TGTGCCAGCAGTTACTCGGGAAAGGACGGAAACACCATATATTTT. The gene calls are TRBV6-8 and TRBJ1-3; no clear D. This CDR3 contains 15 residues. V lost 0 bases and J 4 bases, leaving 10 bases between the germline ends. CDR1 MNHGY and CDR2 SAAAGT come from the germline V gene.

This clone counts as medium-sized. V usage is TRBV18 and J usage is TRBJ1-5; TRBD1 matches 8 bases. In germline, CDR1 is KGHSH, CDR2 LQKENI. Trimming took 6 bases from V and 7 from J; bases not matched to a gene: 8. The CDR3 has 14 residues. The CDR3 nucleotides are TGTGCCAGCTCCCCCGGGACAGGCCCCCAGCCCCAGCATTTT. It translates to CASSPGTGPQPQHF. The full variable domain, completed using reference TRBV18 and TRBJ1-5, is NAGVMQNPRHLVRRRGQEARLRCSPMKGHSHVYWYRQLPEEGLKFMVYLQKENIIDESGMPKERFSAEFPKEGPSILRIQQVVRGDSAAYFCASSPGTGPQPQHFGDGTRLSIL.